This T cell receptor (beta chain) is from a study of a mutant IDH1 vaccine in newly diagnosed glioma. About the research overall: Sex among treated patients split roughly 62% male, roughly 40% female; mean age was around 40 years. Receipt of radiotherapy, temozolomide, or both preceded the study, and most received both. Points from the study as a whole: The occurrence of vaccine-induced immune responses was seen in over 90% of patients.

The CDR3 sequence is 14 residues long. Germline CDR1 reads MDHEN; CDR2 reads SYDVKM. The V and J ends lost 4 bases and 5 bases, in that order; junction bases with no gene match: 5. Regarding time point: week 5, during vaccination. Alongside topical imiquimod, each dose of vaccine comprised 300 ug of mutant IDH1 20-mer peptide. Data came from immunoSEQ multiplex PCR; TCRdb stores just in-frame clones and leaves some out. The repertoire holds around 78,000 clones, with around 90% as singletons. This clone was found a few times. The antigen remains undetermined. This receptor was taken from a woman aged 45-60 years with glioma. This material consisted of PBMCs, taken from a glioma patient whose treatment included an IDH1 peptide vaccine. The chain recombines TRBV28 with TRBJ2-7; 10 bases line up with TRBD2. The CDR3, as DNA: TGTGCCAGCAGTTCAAGCGGGAGGGGCGACGAGCAGTACTTC. Translated, it gives CASSSSGRGDEQYF.